Below are 23 T cell receptor beta chains sequenced from a single sample in a study of cytomegalovirus exposure and HLA in healthy donors (dated by TCRdb to about 2017). The library was prepared using the immunoSEQ multiplex PCR assay. For the multiplex PCR, a mixture combining 60 forward primers for TCR Vbeta segments and 13 reverse primers for TCR Jbeta segments was used. TCRdb holds this immuneACCESS table with in-frame rearrangements only. Some clones are missing; in checked studies, unresolved V genes explain under half, and the rest has no known cause. Here the sample has about 150,000 clones; roughly 80% occur a single time. Jointly, the top ten make up approximately 6.3% of the sample. The specimen was PBMCs. All receptors derive from a woman aged 50 to 60 in good health and CMV-seropositive.

V usage is TRBV9 and J usage is TRBJ2-3; D may be TRBD2 (6 bases). CDR1 and CDR2 from the germline V gene are SGDLS and YYNGEE. V lost 4 bases, J lost 3 bases, and 15 bases lay in between. The CDR3 length is 15 residues. This chain's CDR3 is CASSLYGGLTDTQYF. CDR3 coding DNA: TGTGCCAGCAGCCTATACGGGGGTTTGACAGATACGCAGTATTTT.

The V gene is TRBV27, the J gene TRBJ2-1; TRBD2 might be the D (6 bases). Germline-derived CDR1 and CDR2 are MNHEY and SMNVEV (reference sequence). Trimming stripped 0 bases from V and 4 bases from J, with 13 bases between. The CDR3 contains 16 residues. CDR3: CASSLSSGGVYNEQFF. The CDR3 DNA sequence: TGTGCCAGCAGTTTATCCTCAGGAGGGGTTTACAATGAGCAGTTCTTC.

Only a few counts were recorded for this clone. In DNA, the CDR3 is TGTGCCAGTAAGACCAGCCTAACGGGTTTAACAACTAATGAAAAACTGTTTTTT. The encoded protein is CASKTSLTGLTTNEKLFF. The genes are TRBV19 and TRBJ1-4; D remains ambiguous. The CDR3 totals 18 residues. The germline V and J ends were trimmed by 7 bases and 0 bases, with 21 bases remaining between them. Germline V gene sequence: CDR1 LNHDA, CDR2 SQIVND (reference sequence).

V is TRBV30 and J is TRBJ2-3; tentative D call: TRBD2 (6 bases). Per germline, CDR1 GTSNPN and CDR2 SVGIG (reference sequence). The CDR3 length is 11 residues. Trimming stripped 1 base from V and 12 bases from J, with 11 bases between. The chain's CDR3 is CAWSGLRGQYF. The DNA for the CDR3 is TGTGCCTGGAGTGGATTGCGGGGCCAGTATTTT.

CDR3 sequence: CASTLSELAGGKDEQYF. The CDR3 nucleotides read TGTGCCAGCACTCTTTCCGAGCTAGCGGGGGGGAAGGACGAGCAGTACTTC. The genes are TRBV21-1 and TRBJ2-7; TRBD2 was called by the table and not checked on the DNA. TRBV21-1 is a recognized pseudogene. This CDR3 is built from 17 residues.

The chain joins TRBV7-9 to TRBJ1-1, with D tentatively TRBD1 (5 bases). The CDR3 covers 13 residues. V gave up 5 bases and J gave up 4 bases, with 11 bases separating them. The V gene's germline CDR1 is SEHNR and CDR2 FQNEAQ (reference sequence). For the CDR3, the DNA is TGTGCCAGCAGCCCAGGGAAGAGCACTGAAGCTTTCTTT. It codes for CASSPGKSTEAFF.

The CDR3 DNA follows: TGTGCCTGGAGTGTGGGGGGACAGGGGAACTATGGCTACACCTTC. Translating gives CAWSVGGQGNYGYTF. V usage is TRBV30 and J usage is TRBJ1-2, with 10 bases that match TRBD1. The CDR3 has 15 amino acids. J lost 2 bases, V lost 0 bases, and 3 bases had no gene match. CDR1 is GTSNPN and CDR2 is SVGIG in the germline V gene (reference sequence).

The J gene is TRBJ2-3, the V gene TRBV5-5; 12 bases are shared with TRBD2. After removal of 4 bases from V and 4 bases from J, the junction contained 4 bases not matched to a gene. The germline V gene has CDR1 SGHKS and CDR2 YYEKEE (reference sequence). The CDR3 runs 15 residues. CDR3 in DNA: TGTGCCAGCAGCCTAGCGGGGGGGCCGTCAGATACGCAGTATTTT. As protein: CASSLAGGPSDTQYF.

This clone was detected a few times. This rearrangement joins TRBV5-4 to TRBJ2-1; 10 bases line up with TRBD2. This CDR3 region has 15 residues. Trimming removed 2 bases from V and 5 bases from J; junction bases left unmatched: 4. CDR1 and CDR2 from the germline V gene are SGHNT and YYREEE (reference sequence). The CDR3 is CASSFSGGTNNEQFF. DNA for the CDR3: TGTGCCAGCAGCTTTAGCGGGGGGACTAACAATGAGCAGTTCTTC.

V and J are TRBV19 and TRBJ2-2; weak D call: TRBD2 (6 bases). Per the germline V gene, CDR1 is LNHDA and CDR2 is SQIVND (reference sequence). The CDR3 is 15 amino acids. V was cut by 1 base and J by 5 bases, with 11 bases left in between. In nucleotides, the CDR3 is TGTGCCAGTAGTATAGTTGCGGGGAATACCGGGGAGCTGTTTTTT. This encodes CASSIVAGNTGELFF.

This clone came up a few times. The chain uses TRBV10-3 and TRBJ1-1; 12 bases fit TRBD1. With V trimmed by 6 bases and J by 6 bases, 2 bases remained unmatched. The CDR3 runs 13 residues. Germline loops: CDR1 ENHRY, CDR2 SYGVKD. DNA for the CDR3: TGTGCCATCAGAGGGACAGGGGGCGCTGAAGCTTTCTTT. Its translation is CAIRGTGGAEAFF.

J is TRBJ2-5 and V is TRBV10-3, with 10 bases matching TRBD1. This CDR3 is built from 12 residues. In germline, CDR1 is ENHRY, CDR2 SYGVKD. The trim removed 8 bases at V and 11 bases at J, leaving 8 bases unmatched. The CDR3: CAIRTGGNEQYF. The CDR3 bases are TGTGCCATCCGGACAGGGGGTAATGAGCAGTACTTC.

Here the CDR3 reads CAWSHRQGYDEQYF. CDR3 coding DNA: TGTGCCTGGAGCCATAGACAGGGTTATGACGAGCAGTACTTC. The chain is built from TRBV30 and TRBJ2-7; 7 bases align to TRBD1. CDR1 is GTSNPN, CDR2 SVGIG, per germline (reference sequence). Unmatched junction bases numbered 10, after V lost 3 bases and J lost 5 bases. The CDR3 extends over 14 amino acids.

This chain links TRBV9 with TRBJ2-2, with TRBD1 identical over 7 bases. CDR3 size: 14 residues. V was pared by 5 bases and J by 2 bases, with 3 bases of the junction left unmatched. Germline V gene sequence: CDR1 SGDLS, CDR2 YYNGEE. Here the CDR3 reads CASRRQGNTGELFF. DNA of the CDR3: TGTGCCAGCAGACGACAGGGTAACACCGGGGAGCTGTTTTTT.

The J gene is TRBJ2-2, the V gene TRBV2; TRBD1 matches at 10 bases. The CDR3 has 15 residues. Germline trimming cut 5 bases from V and 5 bases from J; bases unmatched to any gene: 5. Germline CDR1 SNHLY, CDR2 FYNNEI. CDR3 in DNA: TGTGCCAGCAGTCTCCCGGGACAGGGGACCGGGGAGCTGTTTTTT. The encoded protein is CASSLPGQGTGELFF.

The chain recombines TRBV28 with TRBJ1-5, with TRBD1 identical over 8 bases. After removal of 3 bases from V and 6 bases from J, the junction contained 7 bases not matched to a gene. The CDR3 extends over 15 amino acids. Germline assignment: CDR1 MDHEN and CDR2 SYDVKM. Here the CDR3 reads CASSFPTGGGQPQHF. The CDR3 DNA follows: TGTGCCAGCAGTTTCCCCACAGGGGGAGGTCAGCCCCAGCATTTT. Full variable domain (rest looked up from reference TRBV28 and TRBJ1-5): DVKVTQSSRYLVKRTGEKVFLECVQDMDHENMFWYRQDPGLGLRLIYFSYDVKMKEKGDIPEGYSVSREKKERFSLILESASTNQTSMYLCASSFPTGGGQPQHFGDGTRLSIL.

This chain joins TRBV6-6 and TRBJ1-1, with TRBD1 as a possible D gene (6 bases). The CDR3 contains 13 residues. Germline V gene data show CDR1 as MNHNY and CDR2 as SVGAGI (reference sequence). V lost 7 bases, J lost 6 bases, and 15 bases lay in between. CDR3 coding DNA: TGTGCCAGCAACGCGAAGACAGGACCTGAAGCTTTCTTT. It codes for CASNAKTGPEAFF.

This sequence joins TRBV5-1 and TRBJ2-3; TRBD2 matches at 9 bases. CDR3 length: 17 amino acids. Trimming removed 4 bases from V and 2 bases from J; junction bases left unmatched: 11. The germline V gene has CDR1 SGHRS and CDR2 YFSETQ. The CDR3 loop reads CASSTGTSNLDTDTQYF. In DNA, the CDR3 is TGCGCCAGCAGCACGGGGACTAGCAATTTGGACACAGATACGCAGTATTTT.

CDR3 loop: CASSQDWGGAYNEQFF. The CDR3 DNA sequence: TGCGCCAGCAGCCAAGACTGGGGGGGCGCCTACAATGAGCAGTTCTTC. The V and J genes are TRBV4-3 and TRBJ2-1; D might be TRBD2 (7 bases). Germline loops: CDR1 LGHNA, CDR2 YSLEER. The CDR3 is 16 amino acids. V was shortened by 0 bases and J by 2 bases, with 11 bases between the two germline ends.

V and J are TRBV9 and TRBJ2-4; 8 positions agree with TRBD2. CDR3 length: 16 residues. Germline V gives CDR1 SGDLS, CDR2 YYNGEE. Trimming took 3 bases from V and 5 from J; bases not matched to a gene: 10. This chain's CDR3 is CASSALPGGVQNIQYF. The CDR3 coding sequence is TGTGCCAGCAGCGCTCTCCCGGGGGGGGTCCAAAACATTCAGTACTTC.

J is TRBJ2-1 and V is TRBV10-3, with 9 bases fitting TRBD2. The ends lost 4 bases at V and 8 bases at J; junction bases unmatched: 6. Germline CDR1 reads ENHRY; CDR2 reads SYGVKD. This CDR3 has 14 amino acids. In DNA form, the CDR3 reads TGTGCCATCAGTGGGGCGGGGGGGCCTCATGAGCAGTTCTTC. Its translation is CAISGAGGPHEQFF.

The V and J genes are TRBV19 and TRBJ2-4; a weak D match, TRBD1 (6 bases). This CDR3 contains 14 residues. The V end was cut by 1 base, the J end by 9 bases, with 13 bases between. The V gene's germline CDR1 is LNHDA and CDR2 SQIVND (reference sequence). The CDR3 DNA is TGTGCCAGTAGTATAGGGGCAGGGGCACCCATTCAGTACTTC. Translation gives CASSIGAGAPIQYF.

The gene calls are TRBV5-1 and TRBJ2-5; D possibly corresponds to TRBD1 (6 bases). V was clipped by 4 bases and J by 11 bases, with 30 bases between them. The CDR3 spans 17 residues. The germline gives CDR1 SGHRS, CDR2 YFSETQ. The CDR3 is CASSAKTFGDPRGEQYF. The CDR3 DNA is TGCGCCAGCAGCGCAAAAACCTTCGGGGATCCCAGGGGAGAGCAGTACTTC. Supplemented by reference TRBV5-1 and TRBJ2-5, the full variable domain reads KAGVTQTPRYLIKTRGQQVTLSCSPISGHRSVSWYQQTPGQGLQFLFEYFSETQRNKGNFPGRFSGRQFSNSRSEMNVSTLELGDSALYLCASSAKTFGDPRGEQYFGPGTRLLVL.